A selection of T cell receptor beta chains follows, all from one sample in a study of blood T cell repertoires in COVID-19. Libraries were prepared by immunoSEQ multiplex PCR; TCRdb keeps only in-frame clonotypes and omits some of them. The sample yields a few hundred thousand clones, 85% seen once. Sequenced material: peripheral blood. The receptors originated from a woman aged 18-35 years with acute or convalescent COVID-19. The CDR3 runs from the conserved cysteine through the conserved F or W. D genes are given only for firm matches. Size is stated for part of the rows, as once, few or many counts, or as a class when the clone is expanded.

D | J | size | length | V | DNA | CDR3
- | TRBJ2-5 | - | 15 | TRBV5-1 | TGCGCCAGCAGCCGGGCGGCGGGCGTAGAAGAGACCCAGTACTTC | CASSRAAGVEETQYF
- | TRBJ1-4 | once | 16 | TRBV5-1 | TGCGCCAGCAGCTCTACAGGGATGGGGACTAATGAAAAACTGTTTTTT | CASSSTGMGTNEKLFF
- | TRBJ2-2 | - | 14 | TRBV5-1 | TGCGCCAGCAGCTTAAGGTCGGGCACCGGGGAGCTGTTTTTT | CASSLRSGTGELFF
- | TRBJ1-1 | once | 15 | TRBV2 | TGTGCCAGCAGTGAAAAGCCAGGGCCCTACACTGAAGCTTTCTTT | CASSEKPGPYTEAFF
- | TRBJ1-1 | few | 18 | TRBV5-1 | TGCGCCAGCAGCTTGCGGGGTGGGACGCAAGAGAGGGGGACTGAAGCTTTCTTT | CASSLRGGTQERGTEAFF
- | TRBJ2-1 | - | 14 | TRBV5-1 | TGCGCCAGCAGCCCTTTAGCCTCCTACAATGAGCAGTTCTTC | CASSPLASYNEQFF
TRBD1 | TRBJ2-7 | - | 16 | TRBV19 | TGTGCCAGTAGTATCTTTCTGGGACAGACCCCCTACGAGCAGTACTTC | CASSIFLGQTPYEQYF
- | TRBJ2-3 | - | 15 | TRBV28 | TGTGCCAGCAGTTTACCCGGGACTGCCACAGATACGCAGTATTTT | CASSLPGTATDTQYF
TRBD2 | TRBJ2-7 | - | 14 | TRBV24-1 | TGTGCCACCAGTATCGGGGGAGGGTCCCACGAGCAGTACTTC | CATSIGGGSHEQYF
- | TRBJ2-3 | once | 13 | TRBV30 | TGTGCCTGGAGTGTACGCAGGGAAATTACGCAGTATTTT | CAWSVRREITQYF
- | TRBJ1-5 | - | 13 | TRBV2 | TGTGCCAGCCTTGGAGACCCCAATCAGCCCCAGCATTTT | CASLGDPNQPQHF
TRBD1 | TRBJ1-6 | once | 14 | TRBV9 | TGTGCCAGCAGCGTAGCGGGACAGGGGGCACCCCTCCACTTT | CASSVAGQGAPLHF
- | TRBJ1-2 | - | 14 | TRBV11-2 | TGTGCCAGCAGCTTAAACAGGGATTCCTATGGCTACACCTTC | CASSLNRDSYGYTF
TRBD1 | TRBJ1-1 | - | 17 | TRBV5-1 | TGCGCCAGCAGCTGGACTGGGACAGGTGTTCTTGACACTGAAGCTTTCTTT | CASSWTGTGVLDTEAFF
- | TRBJ1-1 | once | 13 | TRBV12-3/TRBV12-4 | TGTGCCATCAAGGGGGTGCCGAACACTGAAGCTTTCTTT | CAIKGVPNTEAFF
- | TRBJ1-1 | - | 12 | TRBV18 | TGTGCCAGCTCACCAGTCGTCACTGAAGCTTTCTTT | CASSPVVTEAFF
- | TRBJ1-1 | - | 14 | TRBV11-3 | TGTGCCAGCAGCTTAGGGGCAGTGAACACTGAAGCTTTCTTT | CASSLGAVNTEAFF
TRBD2 | TRBJ2-7 | - | 15 | TRBV2 | TGTGCCAGCAGGGGCTTAGCGGGGGGGCTGGACGAGCAGTACTTC | CASRGLAGGLDEQYF
- | TRBJ2-7 | - | 11 | TRBV12-3/TRBV12-4 | TGTGCCAGCAGTTTAAGAGGGGAGCAGTACTTC | CASSLRGEQYF
TRBD1 | TRBJ1-1 | - | 13 | TRBV29-1 | TGCAGCGTAGACAGGGGCCGGGGGACTGAAGCTTTCTTT | CSVDRGRGTEAFF
TRBD1 | TRBJ1-1 | few | 14 | TRBV2 | TGTGCCAGCAATCGGGACAGTATGAACACTGAAGCTTTCTTT | CASNRDSMNTEAFF
- | TRBJ2-7 | - | 13 | TRBV7-6 | TGTGCCAGCAGCTTTGGCGGAACCTACGAGCAGTACTTC | CASSFGGTYEQYF
- | TRBJ1-6 | - | 14 | TRBV30 | TGTGCCTGGGCGGGGTCCCGAGAAAATTCACCCCTCCACTTT | CAWAGSRENSPLHF
TRBD1 | TRBJ1-1 | - | 13 | TRBV5-1 | TGCGCCAGCAGAACGGACAGGGACACTGAAGCTTTCTTT | CASRTDRDTEAFF
TRBD1 | TRBJ1-4 | - | 15 | TRBV3-1/TRBV3-2 | TGTGCCAGCAGCCAAGGAATGACAGGGAACGAAAAACTGTTTTTT | CASSQGMTGNEKLFF
TRBD1 | TRBJ2-7 | - | 14 | TRBV7-7 | TGTGCCATCGGAGGCGAGGACAGGGGAGCTGAGCAGTACTTC | CAIGGEDRGAEQYF
- | TRBJ2-7 | few | 15 | TRBV5-1 | TGCGCCAGCGCTAGCCGGGCCCCTTCCTCCTACGAGCAGTACTTC | CASASRAPSSYEQYF
- | TRBJ2-7 | - | 11 | TRBV29-1 | TGCAGCGTGGAGGTTTCCTACGAGCAGTACTTC | CSVEVSYEQYF
TRBD1 | TRBJ2-2 | few | 16 | TRBV27 | TGTGCCAGCAGTCGTCCATGGGACAGGGAGGCCGGGGAGCTGTTTTTT | CASSRPWDREAGELFF
- | TRBJ2-1 | - | 13 | TRBV15 | TGTGCCACCAGCAGAGAAGGGGGAAATGAGCAGTTCTTC | CATSREGGNEQFF
TRBD2 | TRBJ2-5 | - | 15 | TRBV14 | TGTGCCAGCAGCCACGTTGCGGGAGGTTTAGAGACCCAGTACTTC | CASSHVAGGLETQYF
- | TRBJ2-7 | few | 15 | TRBV19 | TGTGCCAGTAGTACGAATCCGCGGGACCCCTACGAGCAGTACTTC | CASSTNPRDPYEQYF
- | TRBJ1-2 | - | 13 | TRBV2 | TGTGGAGGGTCCATCGAACACCAGGATGGCTACACCTTC | CGGSIEHQDGYTF
TRBD2 | TRBJ2-7 | - | 20 | TRBV11-2 | TGTGCCAGCAGCTTAGAACCAGGACTAGCGGGGGGCATGTACTCCTACGAGCAGTACTTC | CASSLEPGLAGGMYSYEQYF
TRBD1 | TRBJ2-5 | - | 13 | TRBV5-1 | TGCGCCAGCAGACAGGGGTCCCAAGAGACCCAGTACTTC | CASRQGSQETQYF
- | TRBJ1-3 | once | 11 | TRBV20-1 | TGCAGTGCCCCAAGGGGGAACACCATATATTTT | CSAPRGNTIYF
- | TRBJ1-6 | - | 11 | TRBV6-2/TRBV6-3 | TGTGCCAGCAGTTACGGTTCGGCCCTCCACTTT | CASSYGSALHF
- | TRBJ2-2 | - | 15 | TRBV27 | TGTGCCAGCAGTTTTAGGCGGGCCGACACCGGGGAGCTGTTTTTT | CASSFRRADTGELFF
- | TRBJ1-3 | - | 15 | TRBV7-8 | TGTGCCAGCAGCCGCACAGGCTTCTCTGGAAACACCATATATTTT | CASSRTGFSGNTIYF
TRBD2 | TRBJ2-1 | - | 19 | TRBV5-1 | TGCGCCAGCAGCCTGGGACTAGCGGGAGGGCCTGGCTCCTACAATGAGCAGTTCTTC | CASSLGLAGGPGSYNEQFF
- | TRBJ1-3 | - | 14 | TRBV5-6 | TGTGCCAGCAGCCGCGACCGGAGAGGTAACACCATATATTTT | CASSRDRRGNTIYF
- | TRBJ1-2 | - | 15 | TRBV9 | TGTGCCAGCAGCCCCGCAACAGGGATTATAGAGGGCTACACCTTC | CASSPATGIIEGYTF
- | TRBJ2-3 | - | 13 | TRBV6-5 | TGTGCCAGCAGCCGTCCCAGCACAGATACGCAGTATTTT | CASSRPSTDTQYF